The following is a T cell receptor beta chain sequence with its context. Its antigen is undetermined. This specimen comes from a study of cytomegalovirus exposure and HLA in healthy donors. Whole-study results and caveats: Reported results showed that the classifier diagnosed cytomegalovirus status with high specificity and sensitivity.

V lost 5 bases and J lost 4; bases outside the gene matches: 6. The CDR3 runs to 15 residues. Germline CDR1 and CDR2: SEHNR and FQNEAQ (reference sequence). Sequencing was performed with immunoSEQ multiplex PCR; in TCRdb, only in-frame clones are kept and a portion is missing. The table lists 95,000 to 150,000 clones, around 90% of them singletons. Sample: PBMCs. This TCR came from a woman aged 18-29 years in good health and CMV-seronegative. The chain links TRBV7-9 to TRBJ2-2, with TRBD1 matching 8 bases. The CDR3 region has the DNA TGTGCCAGCAGCCCAGGGGGCGTGGGCACCGGGGAGCTGTTTTTT. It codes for CASSPGGVGTGELFF.